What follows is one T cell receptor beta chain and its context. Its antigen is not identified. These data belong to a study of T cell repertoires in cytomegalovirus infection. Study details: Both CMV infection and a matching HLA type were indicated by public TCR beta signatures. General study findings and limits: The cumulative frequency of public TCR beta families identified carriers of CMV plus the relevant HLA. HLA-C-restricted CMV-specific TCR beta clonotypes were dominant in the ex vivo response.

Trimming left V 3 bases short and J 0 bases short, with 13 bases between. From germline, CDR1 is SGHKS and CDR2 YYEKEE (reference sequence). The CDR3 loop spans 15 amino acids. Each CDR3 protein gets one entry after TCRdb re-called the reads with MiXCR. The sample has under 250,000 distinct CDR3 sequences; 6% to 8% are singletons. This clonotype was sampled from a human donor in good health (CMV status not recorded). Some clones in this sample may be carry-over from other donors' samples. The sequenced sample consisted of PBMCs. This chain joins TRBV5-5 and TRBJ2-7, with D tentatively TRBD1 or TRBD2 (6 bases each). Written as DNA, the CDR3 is TGTGCCAGCAGCTCTGCGCCGGGGGCCTCCTACGAGCAGTACTTC. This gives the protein CASSSAPGASYEQYF.